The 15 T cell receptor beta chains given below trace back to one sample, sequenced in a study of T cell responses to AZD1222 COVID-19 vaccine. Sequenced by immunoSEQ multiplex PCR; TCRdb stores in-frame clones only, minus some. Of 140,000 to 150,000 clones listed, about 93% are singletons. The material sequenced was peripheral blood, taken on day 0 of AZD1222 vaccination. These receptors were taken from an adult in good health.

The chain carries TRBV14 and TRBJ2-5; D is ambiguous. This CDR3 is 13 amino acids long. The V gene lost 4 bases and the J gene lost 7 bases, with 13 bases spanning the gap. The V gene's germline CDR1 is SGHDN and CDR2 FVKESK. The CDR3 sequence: CASSPRILGTQYF. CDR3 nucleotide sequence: TGTGCCAGCAGCCCGCGGATCCTCGGGACCCAGTACTTC.

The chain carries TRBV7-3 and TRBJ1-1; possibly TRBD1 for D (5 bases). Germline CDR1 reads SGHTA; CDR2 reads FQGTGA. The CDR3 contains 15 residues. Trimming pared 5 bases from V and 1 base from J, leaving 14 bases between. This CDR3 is CASSQTQVANTEAFF. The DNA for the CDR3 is TGTGCCAGCAGCCAAACACAGGTGGCGAACACTGAAGCTTTCTTT.

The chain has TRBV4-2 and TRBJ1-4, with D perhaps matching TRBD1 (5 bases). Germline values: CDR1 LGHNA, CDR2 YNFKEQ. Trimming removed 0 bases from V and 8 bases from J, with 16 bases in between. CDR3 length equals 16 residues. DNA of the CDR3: TGTGCCAGCAGCCAAGATCCTCCGGGGGAAGACGAAAAACTGTTTTTT. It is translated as CASSQDPPGEDEKLFF.

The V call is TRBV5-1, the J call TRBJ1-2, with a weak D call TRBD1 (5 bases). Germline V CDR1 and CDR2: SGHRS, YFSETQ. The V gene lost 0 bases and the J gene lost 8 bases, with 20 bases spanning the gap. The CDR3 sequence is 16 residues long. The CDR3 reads CASSLGSGGPQLGYTF. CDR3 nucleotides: TGCGCCAGCAGCTTGGGGTCGGGGGGACCCCAGTTAGGCTACACCTTC.

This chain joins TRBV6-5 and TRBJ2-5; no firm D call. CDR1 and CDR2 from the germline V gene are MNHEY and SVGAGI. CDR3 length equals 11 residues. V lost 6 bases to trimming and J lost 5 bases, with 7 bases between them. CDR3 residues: CASSPVETQYF. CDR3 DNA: TGTGCCAGCAGCCCCGTGGAGACCCAGTACTTC.

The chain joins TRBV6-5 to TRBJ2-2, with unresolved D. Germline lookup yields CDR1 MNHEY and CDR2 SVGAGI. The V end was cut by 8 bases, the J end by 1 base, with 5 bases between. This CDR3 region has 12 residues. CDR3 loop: CASRMNTGELFF. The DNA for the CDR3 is TGTGCCAGCCGAATGAACACCGGGGAGCTGTTTTTT.

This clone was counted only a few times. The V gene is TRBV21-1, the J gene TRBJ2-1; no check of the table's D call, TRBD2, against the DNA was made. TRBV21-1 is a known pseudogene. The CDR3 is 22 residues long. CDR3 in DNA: TGTGCCAGCAGCGTCCCGGCCGTGAGCTATAGCGGGAGCCCAGCCTCTAGGAATGAGCAGTTCTTC. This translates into CASSVPAVSYSGSPASRNEQFF.

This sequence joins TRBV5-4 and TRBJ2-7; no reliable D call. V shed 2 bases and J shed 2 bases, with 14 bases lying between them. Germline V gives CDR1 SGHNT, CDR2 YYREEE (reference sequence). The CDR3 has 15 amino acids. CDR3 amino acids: CASSFGVQVTYEQYF. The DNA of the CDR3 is TGTGCCAGCAGCTTCGGCGTCCAGGTAACCTACGAGCAGTACTTC.

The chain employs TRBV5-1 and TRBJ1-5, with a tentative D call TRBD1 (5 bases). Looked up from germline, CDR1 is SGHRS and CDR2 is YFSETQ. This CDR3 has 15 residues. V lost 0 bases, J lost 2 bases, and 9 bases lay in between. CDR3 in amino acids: CASSLAGAGNQPQHF. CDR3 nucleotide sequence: TGCGCCAGCAGCTTGGCCGGGGCCGGCAATCAGCCCCAGCATTTT.

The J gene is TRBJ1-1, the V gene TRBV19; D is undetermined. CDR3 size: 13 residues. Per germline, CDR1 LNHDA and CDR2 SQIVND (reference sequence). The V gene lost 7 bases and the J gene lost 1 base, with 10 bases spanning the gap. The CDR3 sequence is CASNHRQNTEAFF. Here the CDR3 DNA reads TGTGCCAGTAATCACAGACAGAACACTGAAGCTTTCTTT.

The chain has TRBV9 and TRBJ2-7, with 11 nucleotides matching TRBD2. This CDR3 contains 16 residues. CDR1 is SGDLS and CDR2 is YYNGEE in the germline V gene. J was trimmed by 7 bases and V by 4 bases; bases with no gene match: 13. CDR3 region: CASSLGLAGFTGEQYF. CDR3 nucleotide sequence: TGTGCCAGCAGCCTCGGACTAGCGGGCTTTACGGGGGAGCAGTACTTC.

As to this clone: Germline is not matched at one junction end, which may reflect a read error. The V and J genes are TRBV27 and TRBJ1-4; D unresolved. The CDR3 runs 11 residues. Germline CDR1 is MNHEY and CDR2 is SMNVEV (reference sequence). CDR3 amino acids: CASRLGEKLVF. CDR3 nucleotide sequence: TGTGCCAGCAGACTTGGAGAAAAACTGGTTTTT.

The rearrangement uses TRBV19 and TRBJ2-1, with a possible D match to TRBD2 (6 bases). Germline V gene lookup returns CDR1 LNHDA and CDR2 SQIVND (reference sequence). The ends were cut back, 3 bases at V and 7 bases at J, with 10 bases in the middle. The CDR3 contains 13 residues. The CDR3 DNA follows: TGTGCCAGTAGTATCTCGGGAGCAAATGAGCAGTTCTTC. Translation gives CASSISGANEQFF.

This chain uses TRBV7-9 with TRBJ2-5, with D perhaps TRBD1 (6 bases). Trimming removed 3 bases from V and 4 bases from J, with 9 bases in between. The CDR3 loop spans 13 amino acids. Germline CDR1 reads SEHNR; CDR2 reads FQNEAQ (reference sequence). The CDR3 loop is CASSLGAGETQYF. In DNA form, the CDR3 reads TGTGCCAGCAGCTTGGGGGCTGGAGAGACCCAGTACTTC.

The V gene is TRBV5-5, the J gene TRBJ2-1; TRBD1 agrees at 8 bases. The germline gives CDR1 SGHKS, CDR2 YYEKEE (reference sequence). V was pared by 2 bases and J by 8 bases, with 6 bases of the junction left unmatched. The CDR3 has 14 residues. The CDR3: CASSLADRVDEQFF. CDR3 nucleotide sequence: TGTGCCAGCAGCTTAGCGGACAGGGTGGATGAGCAGTTCTTC.